This passage covers 8 T cell receptor beta chains from one sample sequenced in a study of beta chain features in type 1 diabetes. Of the isolated RNA, all was reverse transcribed, and so the sequenced material was expressed TCRB transcripts. Assay used: immunoSEQ multiplex PCR; TCRdb lists only in-frame clones, some missing. The data show approximately 38,000 clones, around half seen once. Sequencing was performed on central memory CD4+ T cells from blood. The receptor set was obtained from a woman younger than 35 in good health.

J is TRBJ1-1 and V is TRBV5-1; D possibly corresponds to TRBD1 (6 bases). Germline-derived CDR1 and CDR2 are SGHRS and YFSETQ. This CDR3 comprises 15 residues. The V end lost 2 bases, the J end lost 4 bases, and 15 bases lay between the germline ends. Here the CDR3 reads CASSFQGREGTEAFF. Written as DNA, the CDR3 is TGCGCCAGCAGCTTCCAGGGGCGAGAGGGCACTGAAGCTTTCTTT.

The chain couples TRBV15 to TRBJ1-2, with D possibly TRBD1 on 5 matching bases. The CDR3 has 12 amino acids. Per the germline V gene, CDR1 is LNHNV and CDR2 is YYDKDF (reference sequence). V was cut by 0 bases and J by 7 bases, with 6 bases left in between. The CDR3 loop is CATSRDQGGYTF. The CDR3 DNA is TGTGCCACCAGCAGAGATCAGGGTGGCTACACCTTC.

This clone has just a few counts. The chain couples TRBV5-6 to TRBJ2-2; 7 bases agree with TRBD1. The V gene's germline CDR1 is SGHDT and CDR2 YYEEEE. J lost 0 bases, V lost 2 bases, and 4 bases had no gene match. CDR3 size: 16 residues. CDR3 sequence: CASSLFQGANTGELFF. CDR3 coding DNA: TGTGCCAGCAGCTTATTTCAGGGGGCGAACACCGGGGAGCTGTTTTTT.

CDR3 protein: CASSLVASGRFDTGELFF. CDR3 sequence (DNA): TGTGCCAGCAGCTTGGTCGCTAGCGGGAGGTTCGACACCGGGGAGCTGTTTTTT. The rearrangement uses TRBV5-4 and TRBJ2-2; TRBD2 matches 11 bases. The CDR3 extends over 18 amino acids. Trimming removed 0 bases from V and 3 bases from J; junction bases left unmatched: 7. Germline CDR1 reads SGHNT; CDR2 reads YYREEE (reference sequence).

This clone turned up a few times. The chain links TRBV11-2 to TRBJ1-3; maybe TRBD1 (5 bases). Germline V CDR1 and CDR2: SGHAT, FQNNGV. This CDR3 is built from 16 residues. With 1 base removed from V and 0 bases from J, the gap between germline ends came to 10 bases. DNA for the CDR3: TGTGCCAGCAGCTTAGTCACAGGAAACTCTGGAAACACCATATATTTT. This encodes CASSLVTGNSGNTIYF.

The chain uses TRBV2 and TRBJ1-2; D might be TRBD1 (5 bases). This CDR3 is 13 amino acids long. CDR1 SNHLY and CDR2 FYNNEI come from the germline V gene. Trimming left V 4 bases short and J 1 base short, with 7 bases between. CDR3 sequence reads: CASSGQGNYGYTF. As DNA, the CDR3 is TGTGCCAGCAGTGGTCAGGGTAACTATGGCTACACCTTC.

This clone occurred a few times. This chain links TRBV7-9 with TRBJ2-3, with 12 bases matching TRBD2. Germline V gives CDR1 SEHNR, CDR2 FQNEAQ (reference sequence). V trimming: 5 bases; J trimming: 0 bases; junction bases outside the gene matches: 3. The CDR3 covers 16 residues. The CDR3 bases are TGTGCCAGCAGCCCTGGACTAGCGGGAAGCACAGATACGCAGTATTTT. This codes for CASSPGLAGSTDTQYF.

The rearrangement joins TRBV5-4 to TRBJ1-1; TRBD1 is a possible D gene (6 bases). The V gene's germline CDR1 is SGHNT and CDR2 YYREEE (reference sequence). This CDR3 has 17 residues. The V end was cut by 4 bases, the J end by 0 bases, with 19 bases between. The CDR3, as DNA: TGTGCCAGCAGCCGAATGCGGGGGGGCATCATGAACACTGAAGCTTTCTTT. Protein: CASSRMRGGIMNTEAFF.